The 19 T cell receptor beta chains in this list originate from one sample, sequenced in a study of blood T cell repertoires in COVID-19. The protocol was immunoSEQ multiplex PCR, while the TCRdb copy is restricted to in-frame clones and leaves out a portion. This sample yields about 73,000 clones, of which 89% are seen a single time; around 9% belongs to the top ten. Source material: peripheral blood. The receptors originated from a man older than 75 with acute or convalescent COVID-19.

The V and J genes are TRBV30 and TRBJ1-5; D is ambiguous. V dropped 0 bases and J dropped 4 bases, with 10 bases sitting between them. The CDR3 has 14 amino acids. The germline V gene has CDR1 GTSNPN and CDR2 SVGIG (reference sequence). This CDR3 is CAWSVLGINQPQHF. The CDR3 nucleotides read TGTGCCTGGAGTGTACTAGGGATTAATCAGCCCCAGCATTTT.

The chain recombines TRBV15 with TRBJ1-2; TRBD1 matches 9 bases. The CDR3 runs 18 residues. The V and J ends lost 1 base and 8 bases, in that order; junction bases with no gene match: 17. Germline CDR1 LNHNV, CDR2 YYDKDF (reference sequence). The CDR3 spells CATSRAHELRDREGGYTF. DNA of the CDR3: TGTGCCACCAGCAGAGCTCACGAACTCCGGGACAGGGAGGGCGGCTACACCTTC. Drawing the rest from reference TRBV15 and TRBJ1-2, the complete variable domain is DAMVIQNPRYQVTQFGKPVTLSCSQTLNHNVMYWYQQKSSQAPKLLFHYYDKDFNNEADTPDNFQSRRPNTSFCFLDIRSPGLGDTAMYLCATSRAHELRDREGGYTFGSGTRLTVV.

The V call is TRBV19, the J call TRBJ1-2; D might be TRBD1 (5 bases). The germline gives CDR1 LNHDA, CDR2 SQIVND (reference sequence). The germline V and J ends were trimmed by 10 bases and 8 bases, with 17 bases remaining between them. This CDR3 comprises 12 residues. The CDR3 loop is CATSERQYGYTF. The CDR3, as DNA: TGTGCCACGTCAGAGAGACAGTACGGCTACACCTTC.

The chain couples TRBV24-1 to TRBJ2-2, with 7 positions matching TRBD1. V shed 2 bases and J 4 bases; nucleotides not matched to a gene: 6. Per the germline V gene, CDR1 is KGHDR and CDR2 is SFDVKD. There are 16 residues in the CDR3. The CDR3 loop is CATSDSTGAGTGELFF. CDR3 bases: TGTGCCACCAGTGATTCAACAGGGGCGGGCACCGGGGAGCTGTTTTTT.

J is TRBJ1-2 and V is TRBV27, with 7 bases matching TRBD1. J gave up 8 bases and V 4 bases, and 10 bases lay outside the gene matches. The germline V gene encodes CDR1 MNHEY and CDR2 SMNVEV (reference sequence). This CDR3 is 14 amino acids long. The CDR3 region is CASSSHNRGNGYTF. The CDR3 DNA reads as TGTGCCAGCAGTTCCCACAACAGGGGCAACGGCTACACCTTC.

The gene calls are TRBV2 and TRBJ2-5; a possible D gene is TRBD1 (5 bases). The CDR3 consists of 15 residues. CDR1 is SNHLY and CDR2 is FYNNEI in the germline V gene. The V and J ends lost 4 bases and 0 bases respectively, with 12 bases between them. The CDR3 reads CASSVRTGYQETQYF. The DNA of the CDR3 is TGTGCCAGCAGTGTCCGTACAGGCTACCAAGAGACCCAGTACTTC. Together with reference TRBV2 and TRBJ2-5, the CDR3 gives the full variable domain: EPEVTQTPSHQVTQMGQEVILRCVPISNHLYFYWYRQILGQKVEFLVSFYNNEISEKSEIFDDQFSVERPDGSNFTLKIRSTKLEDSAMYFCASSVRTGYQETQYFGPGTRLLVL.

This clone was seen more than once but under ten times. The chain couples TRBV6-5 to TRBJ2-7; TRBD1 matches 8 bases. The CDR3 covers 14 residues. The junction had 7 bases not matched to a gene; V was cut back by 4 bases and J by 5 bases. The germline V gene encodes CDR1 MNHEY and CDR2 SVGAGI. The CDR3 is CASSSGQEAHEQYF. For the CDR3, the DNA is TGTGCCAGCAGTTCGGGACAGGAAGCTCACGAGCAGTACTTC.

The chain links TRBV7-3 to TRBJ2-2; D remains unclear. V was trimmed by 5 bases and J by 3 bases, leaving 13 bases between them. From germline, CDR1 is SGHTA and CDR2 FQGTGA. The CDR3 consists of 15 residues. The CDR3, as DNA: TGTGCCAGCAGCCCCGCGTGGGCAGACACCGGGGAGCTGTTTTTT. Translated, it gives CASSPAWADTGELFF.

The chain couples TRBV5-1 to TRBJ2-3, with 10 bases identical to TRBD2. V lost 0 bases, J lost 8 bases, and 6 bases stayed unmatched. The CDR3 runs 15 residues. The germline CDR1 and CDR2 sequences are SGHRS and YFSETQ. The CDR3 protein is CASSLELAGRSTQYF. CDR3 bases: TGCGCCAGCAGCTTGGAACTAGCGGGAAGGAGTACGCAGTATTTT.

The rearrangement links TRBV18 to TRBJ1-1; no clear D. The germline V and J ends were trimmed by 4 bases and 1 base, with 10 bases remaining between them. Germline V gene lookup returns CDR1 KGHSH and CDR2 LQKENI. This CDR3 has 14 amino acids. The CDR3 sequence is CASSLDTKNTEAFF. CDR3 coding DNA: TGTGCCAGCTCACTCGACACGAAGAACACTGAAGCTTTCTTT.

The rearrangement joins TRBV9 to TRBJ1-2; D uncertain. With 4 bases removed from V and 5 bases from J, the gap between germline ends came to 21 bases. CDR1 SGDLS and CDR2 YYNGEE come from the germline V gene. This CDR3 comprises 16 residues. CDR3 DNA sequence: TGTGCCAGCAGCCCGCGGACTCTGCAATCCTCATATGGCTACACCTTC. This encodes CASSPRTLQSSYGYTF.

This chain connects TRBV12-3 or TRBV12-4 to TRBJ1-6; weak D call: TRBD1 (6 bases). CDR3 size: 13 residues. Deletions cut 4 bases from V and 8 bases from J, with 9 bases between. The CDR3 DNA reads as TGTGCCAGCAGTTCGGACAGCTATTCACCCCTCCACTTT. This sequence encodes CASSSDSYSPLHF.

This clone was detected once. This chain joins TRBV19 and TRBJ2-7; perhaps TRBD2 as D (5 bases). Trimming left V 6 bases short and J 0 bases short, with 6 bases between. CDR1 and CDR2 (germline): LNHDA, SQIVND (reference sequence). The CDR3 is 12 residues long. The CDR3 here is CASRGSSYEQYF. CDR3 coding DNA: TGTGCCAGTAGGGGGAGCTCCTACGAGCAGTACTTC.

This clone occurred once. The CDR3 DNA reads as TGTGCCAGCTCACCAGGGGCGGGAGAAGAGACCCAGTACTTC. Amino acids: CASSPGAGEETQYF. This rearrangement joins TRBV18 to TRBJ2-5; TRBD2 matches at 7 bases. This CDR3 contains 14 residues. In germline, CDR1 is KGHSH, CDR2 LQKENI. Trimming at V came to 2 bases and at J to 3 bases, leaving 3 bases not matched to a gene.

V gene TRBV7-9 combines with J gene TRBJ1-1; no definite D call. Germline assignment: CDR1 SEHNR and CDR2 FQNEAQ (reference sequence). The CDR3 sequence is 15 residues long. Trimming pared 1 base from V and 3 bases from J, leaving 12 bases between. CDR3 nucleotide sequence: TGTGCCAGCAGCTTAGGGGGAATAGCGCACACTGAAGCTTTCTTT. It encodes CASSLGGIAHTEAFF.

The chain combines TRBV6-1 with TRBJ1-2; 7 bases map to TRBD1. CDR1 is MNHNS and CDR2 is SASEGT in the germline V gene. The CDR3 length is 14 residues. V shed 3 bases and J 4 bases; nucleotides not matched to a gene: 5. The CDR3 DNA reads TGTGCCAGCAGTGAGTTGACAGGGTCCTATGGCTACACCTTC. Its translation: CASSELTGSYGYTF.

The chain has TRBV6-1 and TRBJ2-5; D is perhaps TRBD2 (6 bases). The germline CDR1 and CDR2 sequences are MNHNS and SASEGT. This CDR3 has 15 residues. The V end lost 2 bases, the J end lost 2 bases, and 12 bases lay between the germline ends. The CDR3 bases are TGTGCCAGCAGTGAAATTGGGGGGTGGCAAGAGACCCAGTACTTC. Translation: CASSEIGGWQETQYF.

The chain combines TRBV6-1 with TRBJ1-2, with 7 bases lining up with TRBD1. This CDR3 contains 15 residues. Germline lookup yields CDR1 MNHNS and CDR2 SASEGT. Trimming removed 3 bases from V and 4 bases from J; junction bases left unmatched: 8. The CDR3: CASSDPGTAAYGYTF. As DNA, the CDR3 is TGTGCCAGCAGTGACCCGGGGACAGCCGCCTATGGCTACACCTTC.

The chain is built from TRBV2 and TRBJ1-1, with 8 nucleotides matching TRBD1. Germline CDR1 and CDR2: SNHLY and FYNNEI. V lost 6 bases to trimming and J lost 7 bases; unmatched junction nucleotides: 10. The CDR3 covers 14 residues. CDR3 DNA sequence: TGTGCCAGCAGCCCACGGACAGGGAGCCATGAAGCTTTCTTT. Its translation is CASSPRTGSHEAFF.